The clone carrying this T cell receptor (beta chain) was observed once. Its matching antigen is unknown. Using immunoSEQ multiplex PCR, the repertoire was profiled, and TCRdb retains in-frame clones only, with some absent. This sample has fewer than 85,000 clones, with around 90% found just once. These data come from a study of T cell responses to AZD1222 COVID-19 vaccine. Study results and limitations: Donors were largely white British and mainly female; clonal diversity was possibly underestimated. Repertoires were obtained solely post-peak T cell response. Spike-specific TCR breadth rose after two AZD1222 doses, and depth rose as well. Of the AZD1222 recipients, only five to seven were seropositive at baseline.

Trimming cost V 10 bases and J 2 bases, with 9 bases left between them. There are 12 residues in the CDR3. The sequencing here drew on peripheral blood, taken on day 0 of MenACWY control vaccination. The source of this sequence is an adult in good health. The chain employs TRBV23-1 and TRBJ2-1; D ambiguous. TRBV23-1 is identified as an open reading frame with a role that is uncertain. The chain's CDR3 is CATGKTYNEQFF. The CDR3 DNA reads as TGCGCCACCGGAAAGACCTACAATGAGCAGTTCTTC.